The 7 T cell receptor beta chains below come from one sample, sequenced in a study of T cell repertoires and leukemia-associated antigens. TCRdb passed the 5' RACE reads through MiXCR, listing each CDR3 protein once. The table lists roughly 13,000 distinct CDR3 sequences, 39% of them singletons, with around 9.2% in the top ten. The antigens for these receptors are not known. The sample consisted of CD3+ T cells sorted from blood and cultured. The receptors originated from a female donor in good health.

By share of the sample, this clonotype is medium-sized. This rearrangement joins TRBV20-1 to TRBJ2-6, with unresolved D. CDR1 is DFQATT and CDR2 is SNEGSKA in the germline V gene (reference sequence). V dropped 6 bases and J dropped 0 bases, with 3 bases sitting between them. This CDR3 has 12 residues. CDR3 DNA: TGCAGTGCGGACTCTGGGGCCAACGTCCTGACTTTC. Translated, it gives CSADSGANVLTF.

This clonotype is termed medium-sized. The chain uses TRBV6-5 and TRBJ2-1; TRBD2 agrees at 11 bases. The length of the CDR3 is 17 residues. Germline V gene sequence: CDR1 MNHEY, CDR2 SVGAGI. Trimming took 2 bases from V and 3 from J; bases not matched to a gene: 6. The CDR3 DNA reads TGTGCCAGCAGTTACACAGCCGGGACTAGCGGCTACAATGAGCAGTTCTTC. Encoded protein: CASSYTAGTSGYNEQFF.

The chain uses TRBV9 and TRBJ2-6; 7 bases agree with TRBD1. Germline V CDR1 and CDR2: SGDLS, YYNGEE. CDR3 length equals 17 residues. V was clipped by 0 bases and J by 0 bases; unmatched bases: 3. CDR3 in amino acids: CASSVGGQASGANVLTF. The CDR3 region has the DNA TGTGCCAGCAGCGTAGGAGGACAGGCCTCTGGGGCCAACGTCCTGACTTTC. Looking up the rest from reference TRBV9 and TRBJ2-6 gives the full variable domain: DSGVTQTPKHLITATGQRVTLRCSPRSGDLSVYWYQQSLDQGLQFLIQYYNGEERAKGNILERFSAQQFPDLHSELNLSSLELGDSALYFCASSVGGQASGANVLTFGAGSRLTVL.

On this clonotype itself: Compared with germline, one end of the junction differs, possibly owing to a read error. The chain combines TRBV20-1 with TRBJ2-5; D possibly corresponds to TRBD1 (6 bases). Germline V gene lookup returns CDR1 DFQATT and CDR2 SNEGSKA (reference sequence). The CDR3 length is 14 residues. DNA for the CDR3: TGCAGTGCCGACGGTACCGGGACAAGAGAGACCCAGTGCTTC. It specifies CSADGTGTRETQCF.

This clonotype was recorded only once. The gene calls are TRBV4-2 and TRBJ2-5, with D tentatively TRBD1 or TRBD2 (5 bases each). From germline, CDR1 is LGHNA and CDR2 YNFKEQ. V shed 1 base and J shed 1 base, with 10 bases lying between them. The CDR3 has 15 residues. The DNA for the CDR3 is TGTGCCAGCAGCCAAGCGAAAGGGACCCAAGAGACCCAGTACTTC. The encoded protein is CASSQAKGTQETQYF.

By proportion, this clonotype is medium-sized. The chain links TRBV29-1 to TRBJ2-1, with 8 bases lining up with TRBD2. There are 14 residues in the CDR3. Germline assignment: CDR1 SQVTM and CDR2 ANQGSEA. The V gene end was trimmed by 6 bases and the J gene end by 9 bases; junction bases not matched to a gene: 13. The DNA of the CDR3 is TGCAGCGTCTCCAGACTAGCGAGAGGAGGTGAGCAGTTCTTC. This translates into CSVSRLARGGEQFF.

This clonotype is medium-sized in the sample. This sequence joins TRBV25-1 and TRBJ1-2; TRBD1 might be the D (6 bases). The CDR3 spans 16 residues. Trimming cost V 7 bases and J 0 bases, with 18 bases left between them. The germline V gene has CDR1 MGHDK and CDR2 SYGVNS. CDR3 sequence: CASTDPPGQPNYGYTF. For the CDR3, the DNA is TGTGCCAGCACCGATCCCCCCGGACAGCCTAACTATGGCTACACCTTC.